The 27 T cell receptor beta chains listed next were all sequenced from one sample in a study of T-cell reconstitution after alpha-beta-depleted transplantation in children. Preparation of the TCRbeta library involved a method that used unique molecular identifiers. MiXCR was run by TCRdb on the PCR reads, yielding one entry per CDR3 protein. The table shows fewer than 550,000 distinct CDR3 sequences, with about 10% occurring only once. Here the sequenced sample was PBMCs, taken before TCRalphabeta/CD19-depleted stem cell transplant. Receptors originate from a child aged 2-15 years with inherited bone marrow failure, due to receive a stem cell transplant.

The table lists this clonotype with many counts. CDR3 protein: CASSLGLAGGASSYEQYF. CDR3 in DNA: TGTGCCAGCAGCTTAGGGCTAGCGGGAGGGGCGAGCTCCTACGAGCAGTACTTC. The rearrangement joins TRBV7-2 to TRBJ2-7, with 12 bases matching TRBD2. The CDR3 length is 18 residues. Germline loops: CDR1 SGHTA, CDR2 FQGNSA. Unmatched junction bases numbered 7, after V lost 1 base and J lost 0 bases.

Worth noting for this clonotype: A much bigger clone sits one base away, suggesting this may be a read error. The chain uses TRBV6-1 and TRBJ1-4; tentatively, D is TRBD1 (6 bases). The CDR3 has 16 amino acids. Germline assignment: CDR1 MNHNS and CDR2 SASEGT. CDR3 nucleotides: TGTGTCAGCAGTCCCGAGGGGGGCTCGGCTAATGAAAAACTGTTTTTT. Translation: CVSSPEGGSANEKLFF.

This clonotype was picked up many times. V gene TRBV19 combines with J gene TRBJ2-1, with TRBD1 as a possible D gene (7 bases). Trimming removed 7 bases from V and 2 bases from J, with 9 bases in between. The CDR3 consists of 13 residues. Germline values: CDR1 LNHDA, CDR2 SQIVND (reference sequence). CDR3 region: CASTRGAYNEQFF. CDR3 sequence (DNA): TGTGCCAGTACCAGGGGGGCCTACAATGAGCAGTTCTTC.

This clonotype was seen ten or more times. This rearrangement joins TRBV24-1 to TRBJ1-6; no firm D call. Trimming stripped 4 bases from V and 4 bases from J, with 7 bases between. The CDR3 runs to 14 residues. Germline lookup yields CDR1 KGHDR and CDR2 SFDVKD. The CDR3 loop reads CATSEALYNSPLHF. The DNA for the CDR3 is TGTGCCACCAGTGAGGCGCTTTATAATTCACCCCTCCACTTT.

As to this clonotype: A much bigger clone sits one base away, suggesting this may be a read error. The chain uses TRBV12-3 or TRBV12-4 and TRBJ2-1, with 9 bases fitting TRBD1. V was pared by 7 bases and J by 8 bases, with 12 bases of the junction left unmatched. The CDR3 totals 15 residues. The CDR3 here is CASTGGTGYRHEQFF. The CDR3 coding sequence is TGTGCCAGCACAGGTGGGACAGGGTATAGGCATGAGCAGTTCTTC.

This clonotype was picked up many times. The V and J genes are TRBV29-1 and TRBJ2-7; 10 bases line up with TRBD1. V dropped 2 bases and J dropped 8; count of bases not matched to a gene: 6. The CDR3 contains 13 residues. The germline V gene has CDR1 SQVTM and CDR2 ANQGSEA. CDR3 DNA: TGCAGCGTTGAAAGGGACAGGGGTCTAAAGCAGTACTTC. It specifies CSVERDRGLKQYF.

Concerning this clonotype itself: Possible read error: a much larger clone is one base away. The chain employs TRBV4-2 and TRBJ2-3, with 11 positions matching TRBD2. CDR3 length: 17 amino acids. Germline assignment: CDR1 LGHNA and CDR2 YNFKEQ. With 3 bases clipped from V and 6 bases from J, the junction kept 11 bases outside the gene matches. The CDR3, as DNA: TGTGCCAGCAGCCAGACCATAGCGGGAGGGGCGTGGGATACGCAGTATTTT. Translation: CASSQTIAGGAWDTQYF.

As for this clonotype: This may stem from a read error, because a much larger clone lies one nucleotide away. The CDR3 nucleotides read TGTGCCAGCAGCTTTGAAGGCTCTGAGGCCAACGTCCTGACTTTC. Encoded protein: CASSFEGSEANVLTF. This chain joins TRBV7-8 and TRBJ2-6, with D unclear. The CDR3 has 15 residues. Per the germline V gene, CDR1 is SGHVS and CDR2 is FQNEAQ.

Only a few counts were recorded for this clonotype. The gene calls are TRBV30 and TRBJ1-1; TRBD1 is a possible D gene (5 bases). The CDR3 runs to 12 residues. Germline V gene sequence: CDR1 GTSNPN, CDR2 SVGIG (reference sequence). The V end was cut by 5 bases, the J end by 1 base, with 8 bases between. The CDR3 here is CAWGQGNTEAFF. The CDR3 DNA reads TGTGCCTGGGGTCAGGGGAACACTGAAGCTTTCTTT.

This clonotype occurred many times. The rearrangement links TRBV12-3 or TRBV12-4 to TRBJ1-2; the D gene is possibly TRBD1 (6 bases). The ends were cut back, 3 bases at V and 8 bases at J, with 13 bases in the middle. The CDR3 totals 13 residues. CDR3 in DNA: TGTGCCAGCAGTTTGACAGGTTTCGACGGCTACACCTTC. Amino acids: CASSLTGFDGYTF.

This clonotype was detected many times. The V and J genes are TRBV6-5 and TRBJ2-7, with D maybe TRBD2 (7 bases). Per germline, CDR1 MNHEY and CDR2 SVGAGI. The CDR3 extends over 16 amino acids. Trimming pared 2 bases from V and 3 bases from J, leaving 17 bases between. The CDR3 protein is CASSYVGRGGLYEQYF. For the CDR3, the DNA is TGTGCCAGCAGTTACGTAGGTAGGGGGGGCCTCTACGAGCAGTACTTC.

This clonotype has a count of ten or more. The chain uses TRBV29-1 and TRBJ2-7; a possible D gene is TRBD1 (7 bases). Trimming pared 1 base from V and 4 bases from J, leaving 17 bases between. The germline V gene encodes CDR1 SQVTM and CDR2 ANQGSEA. The CDR3 is 15 residues long. The CDR3 loop reads CSVEGQGGRRYEQYF. The DNA for the CDR3 is TGCAGCGTTGAAGGCCAGGGGGGAAGAAGGTACGAGCAGTACTTC.

This clonotype has a count of ten or more. The chain combines TRBV12-3 or TRBV12-4 with TRBJ2-1, with D perhaps TRBD1 (5 bases). The CDR3 is 11 amino acids. V lost 7 bases and J lost 11, with 12 bases in between. CDR3 nucleotides: TGTGCCAGCACCCCCAGGGTCAAGCAGTTCTTC. Translated: CASTPRVKQFF.

A few counts support this clonotype. The rearrangement uses TRBV2 and TRBJ2-1, with 7 bases lining up with TRBD2. Germline V lookup: CDR1 SNHLY, CDR2 FYNNEI. V was clipped by 8 bases and J by 2 bases; unmatched bases: 9. This CDR3 is built from 15 residues. Written as DNA, the CDR3 is TGTGCCAGCTCCGGCGAGCGGGGCACCTACAATGAGCAGTTCTTC. Its translation is CASSGERGTYNEQFF. Complete variable domain (other parts from reference TRBV2 and TRBJ2-1): EPEVTQTPSHQVTQMGQEVILRCVPISNHLYFYWYRQILGQKVEFLVSFYNNEISEKSEIFDDQFSVERPDGSNFTLKIRSTKLEDSAMYFCASSGERGTYNEQFFGPGTRLTVL.

This clonotype was counted ten times or more. A read error may produce the germline difference seen at one junction end. The chain couples TRBV7-2 to TRBJ2-5; tentatively, D is TRBD2 (5 bases). Germline CDR1 reads SGHTA; CDR2 reads FQGNSA. The CDR3 loop spans 16 amino acids. CDR3 protein: CASSLGRAYMGETQYF. The DNA for the CDR3 is TGTGCCAGCAGTTTAGGGCGGGCATACATGGGAGAGACCCAGTACTTC.

This clonotype was found many times. The CDR3 protein is CASSSAPNTGELFF. CDR3 nucleotides: TGTGCCAGCAGCTCGGCGCCGAACACCGGGGAGCTGTTTTTT. The rearrangement links TRBV7-9 to TRBJ2-2; D gene ambiguous. V was trimmed by 4 bases and J by 0 bases, leaving 6 bases between them. The CDR3 contains 14 residues. CDR1 and CDR2 (germline): SEHNR, FQNEAQ (reference sequence). Full variable domain (outside the CDR3, taken from reference TRBV7-9 and TRBJ2-2): DTGVSQNPRHKITKRGQNVTFRCDPISEHNRLYWYRQTLGQGPEFLTYFQNEAQLEKSRLLSDRFSAERPKGSFSTLEIQRTEQGDSAMYLCASSSAPNTGELFFGEGSRLTVL.

This clonotype appeared many times. The chain has TRBV12-3 or TRBV12-4 and TRBJ2-5; D possibly matches TRBD1 or TRBD2 (5 bases each). V dropped 5 bases and J dropped 7 bases, with 14 bases sitting between them. This CDR3 contains 13 residues. The CDR3 coding sequence is TGTGCCAGCAGTCCCTCTGGGGGTGGGACCCAGTACTTC. It codes for CASSPSGGGTQYF.

CDR3 sequence reads: CSVVGPGIRYYGYTF. CDR3 bases: TGCAGCGTTGTAGGTCCAGGGATTCGTTACTATGGCTACACCTTC. The chain links TRBV29-1 to TRBJ1-2, with a possible D match to TRBD1 (5 bases). With 4 bases removed from V and 3 bases from J, the gap between germline ends came to 18 bases. Germline V gives CDR1 SQVTM, CDR2 ANQGSEA. The CDR3 loop spans 15 amino acids.

This clonotype appeared many times. The V gene is TRBV25-1, the J gene TRBJ2-1; no clear D gene. This CDR3 is 11 amino acids long. V lost 4 bases to trimming and J lost 9 bases, with 7 bases between them. Germline values: CDR1 MGHDK, CDR2 SYGVNS. CDR3 coding DNA: TGTGCCAGCAGTGCCTTTTCTGAGCAGTTCTTC. Amino acids: CASSAFSEQFF.

The rearrangement uses TRBV6-1 and TRBJ2-1; 11 nucleotides align to TRBD2. CDR3 length equals 15 residues. After removal of 7 bases from V and 1 base from J, the junction contained 3 bases not matched to a gene. Per germline, CDR1 MNHNS and CDR2 SASEGT. DNA for the CDR3: TGTGCCAGCACCATAGCGGGGGGGTCCTACAATGAGCAGTTCTTC. As protein: CASTIAGGSYNEQFF.

Ten or more counts support this clonotype. This chain joins TRBV6-1 and TRBJ2-7; D is uncertain. CDR3 length: 15 amino acids. V was trimmed by 2 bases and J by 0 bases, leaving 11 bases between them. The germline V gene has CDR1 MNHNS and CDR2 SASEGT. The DNA of the CDR3 is TGTGCCAGCAGTGAATATCCCACGAGCTCCTACGAGCAGTACTTC. Its protein product is CASSEYPTSSYEQYF.

The rearrangement links TRBV24-1 to TRBJ2-3, with D unresolved. CDR3 length: 12 residues. Trimming took 4 bases from V and 7 from J, leaving 8 bases between them. In germline, CDR1 is KGHDR, CDR2 SFDVKD. The CDR3 bases are TGTGCCACCAGTGACCCGCGGAATACGCAGTATTTT. As protein: CATSDPRNTQYF.

This clonotype has ten or more counts. The chain couples TRBV4-3 to TRBJ2-7; TRBD2 aligns across 9 bases. CDR1 and CDR2 (germline): LGHNA, YSLEER. V gave up 0 bases and J gave up 6 bases; unmatched junction bases: 3. The CDR3 covers 14 residues. The CDR3 loop reads CASSQDRAGGEQYF. In nucleotides, the CDR3 is TGCGCCAGCAGCCAAGATAGAGCGGGAGGCGAGCAGTACTTC.

Comments on this clonotype: Germline is not matched at one junction end, which may reflect a read error. This chain links TRBV28 with TRBJ2-2; TRBD1 aligns across 10 bases. There are 15 residues in the CDR3. The germline V gene has CDR1 MDHEN and CDR2 SYDVKM. The CDR3 loop reads CDSLAGQGGTGELFF. In DNA form, the CDR3 reads TGTGACAGCTTGGCTGGACAGGGGGGCACCGGGGAGCTGTTTTTT.

This clonotype appeared many times. The gene calls are TRBV12-3 or TRBV12-4 and TRBJ2-1, with D possibly matching TRBD1 (6 bases). V gave up 3 bases and J gave up 8 bases, with 20 bases separating them. This CDR3 region has 16 residues. CDR3 loop: CASSLTGWLDRDEQFF. CDR3 sequence (DNA): TGTGCCAGCAGTTTGACAGGCTGGCTGGACCGCGATGAGCAGTTCTTC.

This clonotype has a count of ten or more. The rearrangement joins TRBV5-1 to TRBJ2-1; 10 nucleotides line up with TRBD2. The CDR3 loop spans 18 amino acids. From germline, CDR1 is SGHRS and CDR2 YFSETQ. The J segment lost 4 bases and the V segment lost 4 bases, leaving 14 bases of the junction unmatched. CDR3 sequence: CASSPVELAGLIYNEQFF. The CDR3 bases are TGCGCCAGCAGCCCCGTAGAACTAGCGGGACTCATATACAATGAGCAGTTCTTC.

This clonotype was detected ten times or more. The V call is TRBV11-2, the J call TRBJ2-7; 9 bases are a match to TRBD2. Germline loops: CDR1 SGHAT, CDR2 FQNNGV. With V trimmed by 3 bases and J by 5 bases, 5 bases remained unmatched. The CDR3 length is 14 residues. CDR3 sequence (DNA): TGTGCCAGCAGCTTTGGGACTAGCAACCACGAGCAGTACTTC. This encodes CASSFGTSNHEQYF.